A selection of T cell receptor beta chains follows, all from one sample in a study of regulatory T cells in long-lasting Graves disease. TCRdb independently ran MiXCR on the multiplex PCR reads; one entry per CDR3 protein. This sample has approximately 400,000 distinct CDR3 sequences, with about 12% found just once. This sample also appeared in a second study, on T cells in Graves' hyperthyroidism and ophthalmopathy.

The specimen was peripheral blood mononuclear cells (PBMCs), collected at new diagnosis, from a patient treated with antithyroid drugs. Source of these receptors: a woman aged 18-29 years with Graves disease. CDR3s include the opening cysteine and the closing phenylalanine or tryptophan. D genes are given only for firm matches. Clone size appears in some rows only: once, few, many, or a class for an expanded clone.

>NA|TRBJ1-1|many|TRBV7-9
CASSEPGQNTEAFF
TGTGCCAGCAGCGAACCAGGGCAGAACACTGAAGCTTTCTTT
>NA|TRBJ1-1|many|TRBV11-2
CASSFMGKVEAFF
TGTGCCAGCAGCTTTATGGGAAAGGTTGAAGCTTTCTTT
>NA|TRBJ2-7|many|TRBV11-2
CASSLGHEQYF
TGTGCCAGCAGCTTAGGCCACGAGCAGTACTTC
>NA|TRBJ2-1|many|TRBV7-9
CASSLGRTAYNEQFF
TGTGCCAGCAGCTTAGGACGGACAGCTTACAATGAGCAGTTCTTC
>TRBD1|TRBJ1-5|many|TRBV6-5
CASSYSERQGGQPQHF
TGTGCCAGCAGTTACTCTGAGCGACAGGGAGGTCAGCCCCAGCATTTT
>NA|TRBJ2-1|few|TRBV5-1
CASSLEGRQFF
TGCGCCAGCAGCTTGGAAGGGCGGCAGTTCTTC
>NA|TRBJ1-5|many|TRBV20-1
CSARDFLGEPNQPQHF
TGCAGTGCTAGAGATTTTCTGGGGGAGCCTAATCAGCCCCAGCATTTT
>NA|TRBJ2-2|few|TRBV6-2/TRBV6-3
CASSYVGIRRIGMTALTGELFF
TGTGCCAGCAGTTACGTGGGGATTCGAAGGATAGGGATGACTGCGTTGACCGGGGAGCTGTTTTTT
>TRBD1|TRBJ1-2|many|TRBV12-3/TRBV12-4
CASSFHRGLSGYTF
TGTGCCAGCAGTTTCCACAGGGGATTGTCGGGCTACACCTTC
>NA|TRBJ1-2|many|TRBV2
CASSGGHILSGGGYTF
TGTGCCAGCAGTGGGGGTCATATCTTGTCGGGAGGGGGCTACACCTTC
>TRBD2|TRBJ2-1|many|TRBV27
CASQRSGANEQFF
TGTGCCAGCCAGCGGAGCGGGGCGAATGAGCAGTTCTTC
>NA|TRBJ2-1|few|TRBV20-1
CSARNGNEQFF
TGCAGTGCTAGAAATGGAAATGAGCAGTTCTTC
>TRBD1|TRBJ1-2|NA|TRBV4-3
CASSPRQGPNYGYTF
TGCGCCAGCAGCCCCAGACAGGGGCCTAACTATGGCTACACCTTC
>NA|TRBJ1-2|many|TRBV7-9
CASSRPGAQGYTF
TGTGCCAGCTCGCGCCCCGGGGCCCAGGGCTACACCTTC
>NA|TRBJ1-6|NA|TRBV4-1
CASSQDPGLPGSYNSPLHF
TGCGCCAGCAGCCAAGATCCAGGTCTTCCTGGTTCCTATAATTCACCCCTCCACTTT
>TRBD2|TRBJ2-3|few|TRBV27
CASSLAGGLRDTQYF
TGTGCCAGCAGTCTAGCGGGAGGGCTTAGAGATACGCAGTATTTT
>NA|TRBJ2-2|many|TRBV5-1
CASSPTPGANTGELFF
TGCGCCAGCAGCCCCACCCCCGGGGCGAACACCGGGGAGCTGTTTTTT
>NA|TRBJ2-2|many|TRBV7-8
CASSLYSAGYTGELFF
TGTGCCAGCAGCTTATACTCGGCAGGGTACACCGGGGAGCTGTTTTTT
>TRBD1|TRBJ2-1|few|TRBV6-1
CASTQGTGDVHEQFF
TGTGCCAGCACACAAGGGACAGGGGATGTCCATGAGCAGTTCTTC
>NA|TRBJ2-6|NA|TRBV4-1
CASSQEETGPHVLTF
TGCGCCAGCAGCCAAGAGGAGACAGGCCCCCACGTCCTGACTTTC
>NA|TRBJ1-3|few|TRBV4-1
CASSQVSGGSGNTIYF
TGCGCCAGCAGCCAAGTGTCGGGGGGATCTGGAAACACCATATATTTT
>TRBD1|TRBJ2-2|NA|TRBV13
CASSLIGTGDWYGSTGELFF
TGTGCCAGCAGCTTAATCGGGACAGGGGATTGGTACGGTTCCACCGGGGAGCTGTTTTTT
>NA|TRBJ2-7|NA|TRBV28
CASSLSRHEQYF
TGTGCCAGCAGTCTTTCTAGGCACGAGCAGTACTTC
>TRBD2|TRBJ2-1|many|TRBV20-1
CSARTSNYNEQFF
TGCAGTGCTAGGACTAGCAATTACAATGAGCAGTTCTTC
>TRBD2|TRBJ2-1|many|TRBV7-9
CASSLARSGRAFEQFF
TGTGCCAGCAGCTTAGCGCGAAGCGGGAGGGCCTTTGAGCAGTTCTTC
>TRBD1|TRBJ1-1|many|TRBV10-3
CAISERAGQKNTEAFF
TGTGCCATCAGTGAGAGAGCGGGACAGAAAAACACTGAAGCTTTCTTT
>NA|TRBJ2-1|many|TRBV20-1
CSARDNIPKLYNEQFF
TGCAGTGCTAGAGACAACATCCCCAAGCTCTACAATGAGCAGTTCTTC
>NA|TRBJ2-5|many|TRBV7-2
CASSTERLQETQYF
TGTGCCAGCAGCACCGAACGTCTCCAAGAGACCCAGTACTTC
>NA|TRBJ2-1|NA|TRBV5-1
CASSLPPGLTVYNEQFF
TGCGCCAGCAGCTTGCCCCCCGGACTGACCGTCTACAATGAGCAGTTCTTC
>NA|TRBJ2-7|many|TRBV3-1
CASSQDGDSSSYEQYF
TGTGCCAGCAGCCAAGATGGGGACTCTAGCTCCTACGAGCAGTACTTC
>TRBD1|TRBJ1-1|many|TRBV11-1
CASSLDRVYTEAFF
TGTGCCAGCAGCTTGGACAGGGTGTACACTGAAGCTTTCTTT
>TRBD2|TRBJ2-3|many|TRBV7-9
CASSAPGGAKYF
TGTGCCAGCAGCGCCCCCGGGGGGGCCAAGTATTTT
>NA|TRBJ2-5|few|TRBV11-1
CASSLEPGDQETQYF
TGTGCCAGCAGCTTAGAGCCAGGGGACCAAGAGACCCAGTACTTC
>NA|TRBJ1-3|many|TRBV6-2/TRBV6-3
CASSYSTGSGNTIYF
TGTGCCAGCAGTTACTCCACGGGGTCTGGAAACACCATATATTTT
>TRBD1|TRBJ1-5|many|TRBV10-3
CATGQVRDYQPQHF
TGTGCCACCGGACAGGTGAGGGATTATCAGCCCCAGCATTTT
>NA|TRBJ2-6|NA|TRBV27
CASRIDSSPGANVLTF
TGTGCCAGCCGAATAGATAGTTCGCCTGGGGCCAACGTCCTGACTTTC
>NA|TRBJ1-2|few|TRBV4-3
CASSQDRITQIGYTF
TGCGCCAGCAGCCAAGACCGGATAACCCAGATCGGCTACACCTTC
>NA|TRBJ2-1|many|TRBV7-3
CASSPAGSSYNEQFF
TGTGCCAGCTCACCGGCGGGGAGCTCCTACAATGAGCAGTTCTTC
>TRBD1|TRBJ2-1|many|TRBV6-2/TRBV6-3
CASSYRTGRNEQFF
TGTGCCAGCAGTTACCGGACAGGGCGAAATGAGCAGTTCTTC